This TCR beta chain was sequenced during a study of low-dose radiotherapy and immunotherapy resistance in tumors (dated 2022 in TCRdb). With regard to the full study: Cohort 1 received 0.5 Gy per fraction every 2 weeks, with a prescribed total PTV dose of 6.5 Gy. Patients in Cohort 2 were given 1 Gy per fraction every two weeks, for a total of 13 Gy across 26 weeks. Randomization of trial participants into treatment groups was not performed. Aspirin 300 mg was taken orally once daily by patients for four cycles, starting on cycle 1 day 1. Nivolumab was administered intravenously as a 240 mg flat dose every two weeks, and ipilimumab was administered intravenously at 1 mg/kg every six weeks. Every two weeks, patients got intravenous cyclophosphamide at 200 mg/m2, given one day ahead of each radiation and immunotherapy administration. Eight patients were included in the translational analysis: three from the first dose cohort and the first five from the second dose cohort.

The germline V gene (reference sequence) gives CDR1 as SEHNR and CDR2 as FQNEAQ. There are 14 amino acids in the CDR3, from cysteine to phenylalanine inclusive. The retained sequence is limited to the CDR3, 42 bases, with the frame set at the first base. The V end loses 5 bases and the J end loses 1 base, and a stretch of 12 bases separates them. Sequenced using an Illumina HiSeq 2500. First-strand cDNA was synthesized with Superscript III and a set of TRAV- and TRBV-specific primers, covering both TCRalpha and TCRbeta chains. TCRs were amplified with Phusion for around 20 PCR cycles using a constant-region primer together with the adapter attached to the V primers. Isolated mRNA was amplified with the MessageAmp II aRNA Amplification Kit, using a roughly 15-hour in vitro transcription at 37°C. The Dynabeads mRNA DIRECT Purification Kit was used to isolate mRNA for TCR sequencing. Indexed Illumina adapters were added in a second roughly 26-cycle Phusion PCR, and the resulting products were purified with AMPure XP beads. As for how the authors treated the data: Custom Perl scripts pooled TCR sequences encoding the same protein, removed out-of-frame sequences and computed each clonotype's abundance. Any TCR sequence supported by only a single read was excluded from analysis. The metrics used to describe the repertoires included Shannon entropy, Gini index, clonality, richness, and the frequency of TCRs shared between repertoires. The raw public data were reprocessed by TCRdb itself: fastp quality trimming at Q25, MiXCR clonotype calling, in-frame beta chains only. Every CDR3 protein is listed once, alongside the most common genes and DNA of its rows. The V and J calls were determined by TCRdb, not by the authors. This sample has around 69,000 distinct CDR3 sequences in its table, and around 32% of those were observed once. The ten top clones hold 11% of the sample.

This clonotype was seen once. The antigen it recognizes is unknown. No base quality information exists; no much larger clone differs at one position. One read provides weak support. What this sample's time point label stands for: before trial treatment. The donors took part in RACIN, a single-arm, phase I, dose-escalation trial that combined nivolumab, ipilimumab, aspirin, low-dose cyclophosphamide and low-dose radiotherapy. Eligible patients had advanced, TIL-negative solid tumors. This TCR came from a female donor with ovarian cancer. Sequencing used PBMCs, obtained before treatment. The chain is assembled from TRBV7-9 and TRBJ2-7, and TRBD1 may be the D gene, going by 5 matching bases. The sequenced DNA is TGTGCCAGCAGCCCCGAGTACAGGTCCTACGAGCAGTACTTC. It translates as CASSPEYRSYEQYF.